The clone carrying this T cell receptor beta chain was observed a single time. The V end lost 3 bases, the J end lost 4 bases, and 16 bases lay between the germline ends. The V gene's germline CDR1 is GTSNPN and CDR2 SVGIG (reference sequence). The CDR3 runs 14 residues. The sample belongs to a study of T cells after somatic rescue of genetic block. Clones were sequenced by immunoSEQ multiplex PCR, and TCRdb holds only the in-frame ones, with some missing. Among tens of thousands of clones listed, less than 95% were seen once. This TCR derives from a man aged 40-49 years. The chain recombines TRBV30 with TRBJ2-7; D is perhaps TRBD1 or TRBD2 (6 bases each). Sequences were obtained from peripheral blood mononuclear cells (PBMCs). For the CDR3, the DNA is TGTGCCTGGAGCGGAAGGAGGGGGGATTACGAGCAGTACTTC. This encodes CAWSGRRGDYEQYF.